The 5 T cell receptor beta chains listed next were all sequenced from one sample in a study of identical twins. MiXCR was run by TCRdb on the 5' RACE reads, yielding one entry per CDR3 protein. The repertoire holds 750,000 to 950,000 distinct CDR3 sequences, around 12% seen once, with around 1.5% in the top ten. Another study also made use of these data, one on yellow fever vaccine responses in identical twins.

Sequenced input: PBMCs. Source of these receptors: a woman between 18 and 29 years old in good health.

This chain links TRBV15 with TRBJ2-7; 10 nucleotides match TRBD2. The ends lost 2 bases at V and 7 bases at J; junction bases unmatched: 5. The CDR3 consists of 14 residues. CDR1 and CDR2 (germline): LNHNV, YYDKDF (reference sequence). The CDR3, as DNA: TGTGCCACCAGCAGACCCATTAGCGGGGGGGAGCAGTACGTC. It specifies CATSRPISGGEQYV.

To note about this clonotype: It may be a read error: a sequence one base away is much more abundant. V and J are TRBV20-1 and TRBJ2-3; perhaps TRBD1 as D (5 bases). The better agreement between TRBJ1-5 and the DNA end casts doubt on the J call. Germline values: CDR1 DFQATT, CDR2 SNEGSKA (reference sequence). This CDR3 comprises 15 residues. In DNA, the CDR3 is TGCAGTGCTAGTTCGCGGGGATGGGGCACAGATACGCAGCATTTT. Translating it yields CSASSRGWGTDTQHF.

This clonotype was found a few times. The chain is built from TRBV27 and TRBJ2-2, with 10 positions matching TRBD2. Germline values: CDR1 MNHEY, CDR2 SMNVEV (reference sequence). The ends lost 10 bases at V and 3 bases at J; junction bases unmatched: 5. CDR3 size: 14 residues. In DNA form, the CDR3 reads TGTGCCACCATAGCGGGAGGTGACACCGGGGAGCTGTTTTTT. Its protein product is CATIAGGDTGELFF.

This clonotype was recorded at least ten times. The chain links TRBV29-1 to TRBJ1-6; 9 bases map to TRBD1. The CDR3 runs to 16 residues. Trimming removed 7 bases from V and 7 bases from J; junction bases left unmatched: 14. From germline, CDR1 is SQVTM and CDR2 ANQGSEA. The CDR3, as DNA: TGCAGCGGGAATCCGGGACAGGGAAATCTGAATTCACCCCTCCACTTT. Translated: CSGNPGQGNLNSPLHF.

The chain uses TRBV3-1 and TRBJ2-5; tentative D call: TRBD2 (5 bases). V dropped 4 bases and J dropped 2 bases, with 20 bases sitting between them. The CDR3 has 17 amino acids. Per germline, CDR1 LGHDT and CDR2 YNNKEL (reference sequence). The CDR3 coding sequence is TGTGCCAGCAGCCCCCGGCTAGCCCTTCAACCGCAAGAGACCCAGTACTTC. This sequence encodes CASSPRLALQPQETQYF.